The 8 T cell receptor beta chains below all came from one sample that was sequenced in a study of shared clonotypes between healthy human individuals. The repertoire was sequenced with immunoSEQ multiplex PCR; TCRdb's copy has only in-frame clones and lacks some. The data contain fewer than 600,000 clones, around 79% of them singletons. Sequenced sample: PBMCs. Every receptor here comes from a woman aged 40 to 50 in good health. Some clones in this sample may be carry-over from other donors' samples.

The CDR3 protein is CASHPGQTNTGELFF. CDR3 DNA: TGTGCCTCGCATCCGGGGCAGACGAACACCGGGGAGCTGTTTTTT. The chain combines TRBV30 with TRBJ2-2; D is perhaps TRBD1 or TRBD2 (5 bases each). Germline CDR1 GTSNPN, CDR2 SVGIG (reference sequence). This CDR3 has 15 residues. V lost 7 bases and J 0 bases, leaving 15 bases between the germline ends. The full variable domain, with the rest looked up from reference TRBV30 and TRBJ2-2, is SQTIHQWPATLVQPVGSPLSLECTVEGTSNPNLYWYRQAAGRGLQLLFYSVGIGQISSEVPQNLSASRPQDRQFILSSKKLLLSDSGFYLCASHPGQTNTGELFFGEGSRLTVL.

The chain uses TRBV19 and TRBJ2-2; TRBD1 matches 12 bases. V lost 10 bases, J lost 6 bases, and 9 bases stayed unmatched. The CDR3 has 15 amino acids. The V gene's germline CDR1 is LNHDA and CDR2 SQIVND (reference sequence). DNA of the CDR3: TGTGCCACCTCCGGGACAGGGGGCCCGGCCGGGGAGCTGTTTTTT. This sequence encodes CATSGTGGPAGELFF.

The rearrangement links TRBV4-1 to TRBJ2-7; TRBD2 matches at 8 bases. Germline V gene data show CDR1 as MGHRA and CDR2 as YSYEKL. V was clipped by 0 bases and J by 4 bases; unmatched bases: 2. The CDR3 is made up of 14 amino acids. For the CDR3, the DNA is TGCGCCAGCAGCCAAGACGGGGGGGCGTACGAGCAGTACTTC. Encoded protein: CASSQDGGAYEQYF.

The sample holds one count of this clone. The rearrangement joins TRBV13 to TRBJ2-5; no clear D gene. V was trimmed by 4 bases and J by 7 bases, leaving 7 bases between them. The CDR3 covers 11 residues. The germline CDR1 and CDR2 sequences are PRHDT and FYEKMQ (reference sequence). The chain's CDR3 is CASSSLTTQYF. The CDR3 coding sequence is TGTGCCAGCAGCTCCCTCACGACCCAGTACTTC.

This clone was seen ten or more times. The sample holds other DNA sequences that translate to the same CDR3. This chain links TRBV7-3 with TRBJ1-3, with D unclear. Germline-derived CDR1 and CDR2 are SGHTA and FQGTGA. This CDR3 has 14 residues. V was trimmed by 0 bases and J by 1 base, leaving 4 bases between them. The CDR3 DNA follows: TGTGCCAGCAGCTTAACCGGTTCTGGAAACACCATATATTTT. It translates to CASSLTGSGNTIYF.

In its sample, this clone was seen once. The DNA of the CDR3 is TGCAGCGTCGCCCCGAATAGCGTATCCTACGAGCAGTACTTC. Residues: CSVAPNSVSYEQYF. The chain combines TRBV29-1 with TRBJ2-5; D is perhaps TRBD2 (5 bases). The DNA end is more similar to TRBJ2-7, so the J call may be wrong. This CDR3 region has 14 residues. Per the germline V gene, CDR1 is SQVTM and CDR2 is ANQGSEA.

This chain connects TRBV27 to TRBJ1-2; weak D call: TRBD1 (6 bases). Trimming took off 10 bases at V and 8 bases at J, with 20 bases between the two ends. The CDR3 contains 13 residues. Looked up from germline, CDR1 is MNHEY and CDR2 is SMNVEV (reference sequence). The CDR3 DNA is TGTGCCACCCGGACAGCACGACTAGGCGGCTACACCTTC. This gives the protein CATRTARLGGYTF.

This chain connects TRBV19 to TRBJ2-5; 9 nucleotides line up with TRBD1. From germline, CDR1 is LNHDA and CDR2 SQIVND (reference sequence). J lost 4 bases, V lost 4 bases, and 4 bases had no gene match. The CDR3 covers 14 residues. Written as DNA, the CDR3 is TGTGCCAGTAGTACCGGGACAGGGACAGAGACCCAGTACTTC. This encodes CASSTGTGTETQYF. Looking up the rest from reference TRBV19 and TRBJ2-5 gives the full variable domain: DGGITQSPKYLFRKEGQNVTLSCEQNLNHDAMYWYRQDPGQGLRLIYYSQIVNDFQKGDIAEGYSVSREKKESFPLTVTSAQKNPTAFYLCASSTGTGTETQYFGPGTRLLVL.